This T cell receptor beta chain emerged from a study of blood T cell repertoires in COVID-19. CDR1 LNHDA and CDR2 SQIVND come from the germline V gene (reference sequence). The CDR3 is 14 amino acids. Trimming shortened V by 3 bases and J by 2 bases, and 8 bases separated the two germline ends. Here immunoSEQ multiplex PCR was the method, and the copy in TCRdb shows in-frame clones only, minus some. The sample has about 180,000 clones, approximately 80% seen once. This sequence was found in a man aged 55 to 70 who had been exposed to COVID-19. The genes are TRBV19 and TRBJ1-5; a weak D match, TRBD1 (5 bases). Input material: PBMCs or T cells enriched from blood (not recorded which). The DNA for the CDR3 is TGTGCCAGTAGTATCAGGGTAGGCAATCAGCCCCAGCATTTT. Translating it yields CASSIRVGNQPQHF.